A single sample gave rise to the 22 T cell receptor beta chains below, sequenced in a study of cytomegalovirus exposure and HLA in healthy donors. Primers for the PCR totalled 60 Vbeta and 13 Jbeta. Clones were read by immunoSEQ multiplex PCR, and TCRdb kept only the in-frame ones, dropping some. The top ten clones hold less than 3.5% of a sample with around 130,000 clones, approximately 80% of them seen once. Sequencing was performed on PBMCs. Receptors were obtained from a man over 45 in good health and CMV-seronegative.

CDR3 coding DNA: TGTGCCAGCAGCTCTGATAGGGTAGGGAGGAGAGACGAGCAGTACTTC. This gives the protein CASSSDRVGRRDEQYF. The rearrangement links TRBV5-6 to TRBJ2-7; TRBD2 is a possible D gene (6 bases). The CDR3 consists of 16 residues. Trimming shortened V by 3 bases and J by 5 bases, and 21 bases separated the two germline ends. CDR1 is SGHDT and CDR2 is YYEEEE in the germline V gene.

The chain links TRBV19 to TRBJ1-1; D is possibly TRBD1 (6 bases). Germline V gene sequence: CDR1 LNHDA, CDR2 SQIVND (reference sequence). V lost 7 bases to trimming and J lost 6 bases, with 18 bases between them. The length of the CDR3 is 14 residues. CDR3 coding DNA: TGTGCCAGTACCCGAACCGACAGGCCCCCTGAAGCTTTCTTT. It is translated as CASTRTDRPPEAFF. Full variable domain (rest looked up from reference TRBV19 and TRBJ1-1): DGGITQSPKYLFRKEGQNVTLSCEQNLNHDAMYWYRQDPGQGLRLIYYSQIVNDFQKGDIAEGYSVSREKKESFPLTVTSAQKNPTAFYLCASTRTDRPPEAFFGQGTRLTVV.

This CDR3 reads CASSVGTGTTEAFF. CDR3 DNA: TGTGCCAGCAGCGTCGGGACAGGGACCACTGAAGCTTTCTTT. V and J are TRBV7-9 and TRBJ1-1; 9 bases agree with TRBD1. V shed 5 bases and J 4 bases; nucleotides not matched to a gene: 5. The CDR3 covers 14 residues. The germline CDR1 and CDR2 sequences are SEHNR and FQNEAQ (reference sequence).

V and J are TRBV27 and TRBJ1-2; 7 bases align to TRBD1. This CDR3 has 16 residues. The germline V gene has CDR1 MNHEY and CDR2 SMNVEV (reference sequence). V shed 3 bases and J 4 bases; nucleotides not matched to a gene: 11. The CDR3 sequence is CASSFSTDRLLYGYTF. CDR3 in DNA: TGTGCCAGCAGTTTCTCGACGGACAGGCTACTCTATGGCTACACCTTC.

Written as DNA, the CDR3 is TGTGCCAGCAGCTTGGGCAGGGTCTATGGCTACACCTTC. Amino acids: CASSLGRVYGYTF. The chain couples TRBV5-6 to TRBJ1-2, with D tentatively TRBD1 (5 bases). Germline V CDR1 and CDR2: SGHDT, YYEEEE. Trimming removed 0 bases from V and 4 bases from J, with 7 bases in between. This CDR3 comprises 13 residues.

This chain uses TRBV23-1 with TRBJ2-7; 7 bases map to TRBD2. TRBV23-1 is placed among ORFs of uncertain function. Germline trimming cut 2 bases from V and 4 bases from J; bases unmatched to any gene: 8. This CDR3 has 15 residues. CDR3 in DNA: TGCGCCAGCAGTCAAAGAAGGGGAGGGCGGTACGAGCAGTACTTC. It yields the protein CASSQRRGGRYEQYF.

V usage is TRBV6-5 and J usage is TRBJ1-5; 10 positions match TRBD1. The CDR3 is 14 residues long. V trimming: 6 bases; J trimming: 7 bases; junction bases outside the gene matches: 6. Germline-derived CDR1 and CDR2 are MNHEY and SVGAGI. The CDR3: CASRPGQGEQPQHF. CDR3 sequence (DNA): TGTGCCAGCAGGCCCGGACAGGGGGAACAGCCCCAGCATTTT.

This clone was found once. Its ends do not fully match the called genes, so a read error is possible. J is TRBJ2-2 and V is TRBV7-7, with D uncertain. The CDR3 totals 15 residues. Per the germline V gene, CDR1 is SSHAT and CDR2 is FNYEAQ (reference sequence). This chain's CDR3 is CASSLAGLNTGELFF. The CDR3 bases are TGTGCTAGCAGCTTAGCCGGTCTAAACACCGGGGAGCTGTTTTTT.

The CDR3 nucleotides are TGCGCCAGCAGCTTTAGCCCACAGGCTGATGAAGCTTTCTTT. This encodes CASSFSPQADEAFF. The chain carries TRBV5-1 and TRBJ1-1, with D perhaps TRBD1 (5 bases). The CDR3 contains 14 residues. The germline gives CDR1 SGHRS, CDR2 YFSETQ. Trimming removed 2 bases at V and 7 bases at J, with 15 bases between.

V usage is TRBV11-2 and J usage is TRBJ2-2, with TRBD2 matching over 8 bases. This CDR3 has 19 residues. J lost 2 bases, V lost 6 bases, and 17 bases had no gene match. Germline loops: CDR1 SGHAT, CDR2 FQNNGV. CDR3 sequence (DNA): TGTGCCAGCAGTTCCAGGGAGAGGGGACTAGGTTATAACACCGGGGAGCTGTTTTTT. Protein: CASSSRERGLGYNTGELFF.

This sequence joins TRBV5-1 and TRBJ2-7; tentative D call: TRBD1 (6 bases). Germline lookup yields CDR1 SGHRS and CDR2 YFSETQ. The V gene lost 5 bases and the J gene lost 2 bases, with 14 bases spanning the gap. This CDR3 contains 14 residues. CDR3 protein: CASRDKGVAYEQYF. For the CDR3, the DNA is TGCGCCAGCAGAGATAAGGGGGTTGCCTACGAGCAGTACTTC.

The rearrangement uses TRBV5-6 and TRBJ1-2, with D hard to call. This CDR3 is built from 15 residues. Looked up from germline, CDR1 is SGHDT and CDR2 is YYEEEE. V shed 7 bases and J shed 6 bases, with 22 bases lying between them. The chain's CDR3 is CASGWVGRPVDGYTF. The DNA for the CDR3 is TGTGCCAGCGGTTGGGTGGGGAGGCCAGTCGATGGCTACACCTTC.

CDR3: CASSPRTGVGNTIYF. As DNA, the CDR3 is TGTGCCAGCTCACCCCGTACGGGGGTCGGAAACACCATATATTTT. The V gene is TRBV18, the J gene TRBJ1-3, with D perhaps matching TRBD1 (5 bases). Germline CDR1 reads KGHSH; CDR2 reads LQKENI. The CDR3 contains 15 residues. V shed 3 bases and J shed 4 bases, with 13 bases lying between them.

The chain combines TRBV15 with TRBJ1-5; tentatively, D is TRBD1 (6 bases). V was pared by 3 bases and J by 3 bases, with 9 bases between. Germline V gene data show CDR1 as LNHNV and CDR2 as YYDKDF (reference sequence). The CDR3 runs to 14 residues. This chain's CDR3 is CATSSWGHNQPQHF. CDR3 bases: TGTGCCACCAGCAGCTGGGGACACAATCAGCCCCAGCATTTT.

J is TRBJ2-7 and V is TRBV6-6, with a tentative D call TRBD2 (5 bases). This CDR3 spans 13 amino acids. V lost 4 bases to trimming and J lost 3 bases, with 10 bases between them. CDR1 and CDR2 from the germline V gene are MNHNY and SVGAGI (reference sequence). The chain's CDR3 is CASSFPGVYEQYF. The CDR3 nucleotides are TGTGCCAGCAGTTTCCCCGGGGTCTACGAGCAGTACTTC.

The chain combines TRBV4-1 with TRBJ2-3; the match to TRBD2 covers 10 bases. The CDR3 is 16 amino acids. J was trimmed by 6 bases and V by 0 bases; bases with no gene match: 6. Per the germline V gene, CDR1 is MGHRA and CDR2 is YSYEKL. The CDR3 DNA reads as TGCGCCAGCAGCCAAGATTGGCTAGCGGGGGCCGATACGCAGTATTTT. Translating gives CASSQDWLAGADTQYF.

This chain links TRBV7-6 with TRBJ2-1; TRBD2 matches at 12 bases. This CDR3 contains 15 residues. V shed 10 bases and J 2 bases; nucleotides not matched to a gene: 6. The germline V gene encodes CDR1 SGHVS and CDR2 FNYEAQ. As DNA, the CDR3 is TGTGCCACCAAAGCTAGCGGGGGGGCCTACAATGAGCAGTTCTTC. It yields the protein CATKASGGAYNEQFF.

The chain has TRBV20-1 and TRBJ2-5; no reliable D call. The germline V gene has CDR1 DFQATT and CDR2 SNEGSKA (reference sequence). With 7 bases removed from V and 3 bases from J, the gap between germline ends came to 9 bases. The CDR3 sequence is 11 residues long. CDR3 protein: CSGGVEETQYF. In nucleotides, the CDR3 is TGCAGTGGAGGAGTCGAAGAGACCCAGTACTTC.

The J gene is TRBJ2-2, the V gene TRBV6-1, with 8 bases matching TRBD1. The V and J ends lost 1 base and 7 bases, in that order; junction bases with no gene match: 5. This CDR3 has 15 amino acids. CDR1 and CDR2 from the germline V gene are MNHNS and SASEGT. The CDR3 sequence is CASSEGGQGNGELFF. The CDR3 DNA reads as TGTGCCAGCAGTGAAGGTGGACAGGGAAACGGGGAGCTGTTTTTT.

The chain couples TRBV19 to TRBJ1-6; D is unclear. The CDR3 is 14 residues long. The germline gives CDR1 LNHDA, CDR2 SQIVND (reference sequence). The V end was cut by 3 bases, the J end by 10 bases, with 13 bases between. CDR3 protein: CASSISGLRSPLHF. DNA for the CDR3: TGTGCCAGTAGTATCTCGGGGTTGAGGTCACCCCTCCACTTT.

The chain joins TRBV29-1 to TRBJ2-3, with TRBD2 matching over 14 bases. There are 15 residues in the CDR3. J lost 3 bases, V lost 7 bases, and 6 bases had no gene match. CDR1 is SQVTM, CDR2 ANQGSEA, per germline. The CDR3 reads CSAQGTSGGTDTQYF. The CDR3 DNA reads TGCAGCGCCCAGGGGACTAGCGGGGGAACAGATACGCAGTATTTT.

This chain uses TRBV10-3 with TRBJ2-1, with TRBD1 as a possible D gene (6 bases). The CDR3 length is 17 residues. V dropped 3 bases and J dropped 0 bases, with 15 bases sitting between them. Germline CDR1 ENHRY, CDR2 SYGVKD. The CDR3, as DNA: TGTGCCATCAGTGACCCTTCGCAGGGGTCCTCCTACAATGAGCAGTTCTTC. Its protein product is CAISDPSQGSSYNEQFF.